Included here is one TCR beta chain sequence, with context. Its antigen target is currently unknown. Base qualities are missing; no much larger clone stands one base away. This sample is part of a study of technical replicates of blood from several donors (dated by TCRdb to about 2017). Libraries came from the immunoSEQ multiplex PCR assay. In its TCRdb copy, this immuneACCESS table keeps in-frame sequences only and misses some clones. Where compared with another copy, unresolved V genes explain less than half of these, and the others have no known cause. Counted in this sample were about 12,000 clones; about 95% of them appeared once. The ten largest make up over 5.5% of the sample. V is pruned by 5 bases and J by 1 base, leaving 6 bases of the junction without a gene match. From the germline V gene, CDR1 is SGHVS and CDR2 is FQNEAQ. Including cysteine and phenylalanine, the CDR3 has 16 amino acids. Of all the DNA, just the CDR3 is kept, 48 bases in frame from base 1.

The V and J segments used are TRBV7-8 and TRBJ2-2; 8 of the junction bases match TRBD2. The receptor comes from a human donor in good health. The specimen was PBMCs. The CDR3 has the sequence CASSRRTSRNTGELFF. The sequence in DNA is TGTGCCAGCAGCCGAAGGACTAGCAGGAACACCGGGGAGCTGTTTTTT. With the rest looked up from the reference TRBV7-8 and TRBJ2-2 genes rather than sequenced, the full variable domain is GAGVSQSPRYKVAKRGQDVALRCDPISGHVSLFWYQQALGQGPEFLTYFQNEAQLDKSGLPSDRFFAERPEGSVSTLKIQRTQQEDSAVYLCASSRRTSRNTGELFFGEGSRLTVL.